These T cell receptor beta chains were read from a single sample in a study of human T cells and chemical hapten exposure. TCRdb re-called the RACE reads through MiXCR, storing one row per CDR3 protein. Among about 98,000 distinct CDR3 sequences listed, 9.5% to 14% were seen once. The sequencing here drew on whole blood, taken in connection with sensitization to the hapten diphenylcyclopropenone (DPC). All receptors come from a woman in her fifties or sixties with alopecia areata. Some clones in this sample may be carry-over from other donors' samples. The CDR3 runs from the conserved cysteine through the conserved F or W. Each record gives: V gene, J gene, CDR3 protein.

V: TRBV19; J: TRBJ1-5; CDR3: CASSIRPSGHQPQHF
V: TRBV6-1; J: TRBJ2-1; CDR3: CASSVAGGRDEQFF
V: TRBV15; J: TRBJ2-2; CDR3: CATSARTVIGRELFF
V: TRBV5-1; J: TRBJ2-7; CDR3: CASSLPAQGNYAYEQYF
V: TRBV6-6; J: TRBJ1-2; CDR3: CASSLEGRHYGYTF
V: TRBV5-4; J: TRBJ1-3; CDR3: CASSRLGQGAGNTIYF
V: TRBV15; J: TRBJ2-7; CDR3: CATSVTEGYEQYF
V: TRBV20-1; J: TRBJ2-3; CDR3: CSARDLGGGGDTQYF
V: TRBV5-1; J: TRBJ2-5; CDR3: CASSFRQGAGETQYF
V: TRBV5-1; J: TRBJ2-2; CDR3: CASSLGDAPRAGELFF
V: TRBV7-9; J: TRBJ2-1; CDR3: CASSGPGQGSSYNEQFF
V: TRBV18; J: TRBJ1-2; CDR3: CASSPNNRERGYGYTF
V: TRBV29-1; J: TRBJ2-5; CDR3: CSVDGSSVGEETQYF
V: TRBV19; J: TRBJ2-1; CDR3: CASSKEGQLPGIRNEQFF
V: TRBV7-9; J: TRBJ1-6; CDR3: CASSRGSPLHF
V: TRBV9; J: TRBJ2-7; CDR3: CASSAGYSSYEQYF
V: TRBV11-2; J: TRBJ1-2; CDR3: CASQDRANYGYTF
V: TRBV7-2; J: TRBJ2-7; CDR3: CASSSGQYEQYF
V: TRBV7-2; J: TRBJ2-3; CDR3: CASSSRATVGTDTQYF
V: TRBV19; J: TRBJ2-1; CDR3: CASSTDRGYNEQFF
V: TRBV12-3/TRBV12-4; J: TRBJ1-5; CDR3: CASSPVGGGNQPQHF
V: TRBV10-3; J: TRBJ2-7; CDR3: CAIRGSYEQYF
V: TRBV30; J: TRBJ1-1; CDR3: CASDRIDTEAFF
V: TRBV7-2; J: TRBJ2-7; CDR3: CASSPGGARSEQYF
V: TRBV12-3/TRBV12-4; J: TRBJ2-2; CDR3: CASSGTGTGSGELFF
V: TRBV5-1; J: TRBJ1-4; CDR3: CASSPQGEDEKLFF